This T cell receptor (beta chain) originates from a study of beta chain features in type 1 diabetes. Study overall: When patients were set against healthy donors, age, gender and cell yields were similar. General study findings and limits: Reads derived from cDNA could over-represent cells showing high TCR expression.

V lost 5 bases to trimming and J lost 3 bases, with 11 bases between them. Germline CDR1 reads MDHEN; CDR2 reads SYDVKM. This CDR3 contains 13 residues. The isolated RNA, all of it, was reverse transcribed, so expressed TCRB transcripts were what got sequenced. Around 3.9 million reads on average were seen across naive, central memory and regulatory T cell samples. Sequencing used immunoSEQ multiplex PCR; TCRdb keeps in-frame clones, though not all of them. In the table there are hundreds of thousands of clones, around 30% of which are singletons. Details on this clone: Its specificity is not known.

J is TRBJ2-7 and V is TRBV28; D unclear. This clonotype was obtained from a man in his late teens or twenties in good health. The specimen was naive CD4+ T cells from blood. DNA for the CDR3: TGTGCCAGCAGTCCCCCAGGCAGCTACGAGCAGTACTTC. Translated, it gives CASSPPGSYEQYF.